The clone carrying this T cell receptor (beta chain) was picked up many times. Its antigen is not identified. This CDR3 is 16 amino acids long. Trimming shortened V by 5 bases and J by 8 bases, and 22 bases separated the two germline ends. The V gene's germline CDR1 is MNHEY and CDR2 SMNVEV (reference sequence). Using RNA transcripts as the source, TCR beta CDR3 regions were amplified. Carried out on the TCR CDR3, a first-round RT-PCR used the HTBI primer set. TCRdb analysed the multiplex PCR reads with MiXCR anew, one entry per CDR3 protein. The top ten hold around 47% of the sample, which has almost 500,000 distinct CDR3 sequences, about 20% seen once. This specimen belongs to a study of T cells in Graves' hyperthyroidism and ophthalmopathy. About the research overall: Upon initial diagnosis and before any treatment, peripheral blood was collected. Whole-study findings and limits: Blood samples included most of the expanded thyroid clonotypes exceeding 0.001.

Ophthalmopathy in the patients scored at least 3 on Clinical Activity Score and at least 4 on NOSPECS grade, lasting under 3 months. The chain couples TRBV27 to TRBJ2-1; D tentatively reads TRBD1 or TRBD2 (6 bases each). Sequencing was done on a sample of blood. The clonotype was recovered from a woman in her 70s with Graves' ophthalmopathy. The CDR3 here is CASSPGDGGVLHEQFF. The DNA of the CDR3 is TGTGCCAGCAGTCCCGGGGACGGGGGCGTTCTGCATGAGCAGTTCTTC.